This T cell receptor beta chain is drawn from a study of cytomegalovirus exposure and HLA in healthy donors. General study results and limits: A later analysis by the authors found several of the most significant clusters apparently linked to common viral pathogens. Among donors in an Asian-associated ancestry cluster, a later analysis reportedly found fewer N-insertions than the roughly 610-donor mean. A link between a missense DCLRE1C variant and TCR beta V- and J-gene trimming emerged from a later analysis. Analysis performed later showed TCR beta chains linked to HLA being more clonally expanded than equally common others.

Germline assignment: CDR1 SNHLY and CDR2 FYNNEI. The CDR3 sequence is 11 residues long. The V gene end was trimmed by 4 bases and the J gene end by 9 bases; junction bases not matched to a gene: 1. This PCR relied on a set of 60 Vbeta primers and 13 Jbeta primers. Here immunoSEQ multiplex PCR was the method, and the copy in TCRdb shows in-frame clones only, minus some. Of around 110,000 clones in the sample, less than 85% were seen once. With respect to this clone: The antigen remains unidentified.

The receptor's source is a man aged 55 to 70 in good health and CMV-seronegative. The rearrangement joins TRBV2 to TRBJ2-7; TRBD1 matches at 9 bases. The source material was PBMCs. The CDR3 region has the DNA TGTGCCAGCAGTGGGGGACAGGGGCAGTACTTC. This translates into CASSGGQGQYF. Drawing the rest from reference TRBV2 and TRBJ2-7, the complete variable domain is EPEVTQTPSHQVTQMGQEVILRCVPISNHLYFYWYRQILGQKVEFLVSFYNNEISEKSEIFDDQFSVERPDGSNFTLKIRSTKLEDSAMYFCASSGGQGQYFGPGTRLTVT.